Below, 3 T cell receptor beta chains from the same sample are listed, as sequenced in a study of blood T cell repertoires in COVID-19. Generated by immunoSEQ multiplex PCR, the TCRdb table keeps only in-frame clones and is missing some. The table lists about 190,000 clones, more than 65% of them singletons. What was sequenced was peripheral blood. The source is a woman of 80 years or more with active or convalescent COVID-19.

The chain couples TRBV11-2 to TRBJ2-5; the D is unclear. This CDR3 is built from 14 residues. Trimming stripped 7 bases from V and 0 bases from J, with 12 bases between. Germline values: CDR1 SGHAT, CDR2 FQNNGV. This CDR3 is CASTREAYQETQYF. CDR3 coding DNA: TGTGCCAGCACCCGAGAGGCATACCAAGAGACCCAGTACTTC.

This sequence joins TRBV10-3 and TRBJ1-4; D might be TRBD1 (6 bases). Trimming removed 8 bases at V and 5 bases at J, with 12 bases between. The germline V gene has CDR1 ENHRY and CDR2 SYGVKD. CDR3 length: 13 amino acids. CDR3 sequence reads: CAIQQQGNEKLFF. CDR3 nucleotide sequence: TGTGCCATCCAGCAACAGGGAAATGAAAAACTGTTTTTT.

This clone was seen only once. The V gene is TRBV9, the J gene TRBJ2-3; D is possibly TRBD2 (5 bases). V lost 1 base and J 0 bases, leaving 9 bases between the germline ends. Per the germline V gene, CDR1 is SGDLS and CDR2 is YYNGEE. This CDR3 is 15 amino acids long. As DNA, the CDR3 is TGTGCCAGCAGCGTACTCGGCGGGAGCACAGATACGCAGTATTTT. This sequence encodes CASSVLGGSTDTQYF.